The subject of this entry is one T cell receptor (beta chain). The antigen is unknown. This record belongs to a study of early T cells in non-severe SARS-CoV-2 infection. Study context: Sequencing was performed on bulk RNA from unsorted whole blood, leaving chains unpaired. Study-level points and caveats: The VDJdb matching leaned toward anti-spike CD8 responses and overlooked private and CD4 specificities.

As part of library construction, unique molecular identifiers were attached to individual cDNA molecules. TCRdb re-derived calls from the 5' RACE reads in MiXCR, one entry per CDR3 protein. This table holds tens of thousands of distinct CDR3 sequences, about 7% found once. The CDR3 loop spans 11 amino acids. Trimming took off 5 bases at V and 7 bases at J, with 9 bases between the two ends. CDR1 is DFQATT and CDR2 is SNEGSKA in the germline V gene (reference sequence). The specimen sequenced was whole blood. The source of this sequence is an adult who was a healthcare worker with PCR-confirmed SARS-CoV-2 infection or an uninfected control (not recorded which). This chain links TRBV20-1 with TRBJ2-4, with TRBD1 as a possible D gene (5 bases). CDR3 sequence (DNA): TGCAGTGCTTCGGACATGAACATTCAGTACTTC. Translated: CSASDMNIQYF.